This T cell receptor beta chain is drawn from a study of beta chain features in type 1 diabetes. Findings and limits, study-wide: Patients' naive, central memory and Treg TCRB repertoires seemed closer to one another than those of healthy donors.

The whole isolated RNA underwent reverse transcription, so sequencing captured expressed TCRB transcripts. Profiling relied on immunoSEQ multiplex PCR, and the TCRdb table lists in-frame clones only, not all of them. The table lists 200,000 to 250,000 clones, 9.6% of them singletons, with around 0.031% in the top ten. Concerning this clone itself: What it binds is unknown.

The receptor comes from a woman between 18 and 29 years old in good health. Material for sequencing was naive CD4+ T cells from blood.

The chain's CDR3 is CASSTTGQLNTEAFF. CDR3 nucleotides: TGCGCCAGCAGCACTACGGGACAGCTGAACACTGAAGCTTTCTTT. V is TRBV5-1 and J is TRBJ1-1, with 7 bases lining up with TRBD1. Germline CDR1 SGHRS, CDR2 YFSETQ. Losses at the gene ends were 4 bases for V and 0 bases for J; bases not matched to a gene: 6. This CDR3 is 15 amino acids long.